This TCR beta chain was profiled in a study of T-cell memory formation after mild COVID-19. Study-wide points: Day 15 to 85 contractors were CD4/CD8 balanced; later expanders leaned CD4+.

Details on this clonotype: Its antigen is unknown.

TCRdb re-called the 5' RACE reads through MiXCR, storing one row per CDR3 protein. The sample consists of under 400,000 distinct CDR3 sequences, over 20% of them appearing once. V lost 6 bases to trimming and J lost 5 bases; unmatched junction nucleotides: 1. Germline loops: CDR1 SQVTM, CDR2 ANQGSEA. The CDR3 covers 12 residues. The clonotype comes from an adult woman who had mild COVID-19 (a few samples of this study predate the infection). Cell type and time point are not known. Specimen: PBMCs or a T cell subset sorted from them (not recorded which). J is TRBJ1-1 and V is TRBV29-1; 12 bases match TRBD1. The CDR3 protein is CSVGQGATEAFF. The CDR3 bases are TGCAGCGTGGGACAGGGGGCAACTGAAGCTTTCTTT.